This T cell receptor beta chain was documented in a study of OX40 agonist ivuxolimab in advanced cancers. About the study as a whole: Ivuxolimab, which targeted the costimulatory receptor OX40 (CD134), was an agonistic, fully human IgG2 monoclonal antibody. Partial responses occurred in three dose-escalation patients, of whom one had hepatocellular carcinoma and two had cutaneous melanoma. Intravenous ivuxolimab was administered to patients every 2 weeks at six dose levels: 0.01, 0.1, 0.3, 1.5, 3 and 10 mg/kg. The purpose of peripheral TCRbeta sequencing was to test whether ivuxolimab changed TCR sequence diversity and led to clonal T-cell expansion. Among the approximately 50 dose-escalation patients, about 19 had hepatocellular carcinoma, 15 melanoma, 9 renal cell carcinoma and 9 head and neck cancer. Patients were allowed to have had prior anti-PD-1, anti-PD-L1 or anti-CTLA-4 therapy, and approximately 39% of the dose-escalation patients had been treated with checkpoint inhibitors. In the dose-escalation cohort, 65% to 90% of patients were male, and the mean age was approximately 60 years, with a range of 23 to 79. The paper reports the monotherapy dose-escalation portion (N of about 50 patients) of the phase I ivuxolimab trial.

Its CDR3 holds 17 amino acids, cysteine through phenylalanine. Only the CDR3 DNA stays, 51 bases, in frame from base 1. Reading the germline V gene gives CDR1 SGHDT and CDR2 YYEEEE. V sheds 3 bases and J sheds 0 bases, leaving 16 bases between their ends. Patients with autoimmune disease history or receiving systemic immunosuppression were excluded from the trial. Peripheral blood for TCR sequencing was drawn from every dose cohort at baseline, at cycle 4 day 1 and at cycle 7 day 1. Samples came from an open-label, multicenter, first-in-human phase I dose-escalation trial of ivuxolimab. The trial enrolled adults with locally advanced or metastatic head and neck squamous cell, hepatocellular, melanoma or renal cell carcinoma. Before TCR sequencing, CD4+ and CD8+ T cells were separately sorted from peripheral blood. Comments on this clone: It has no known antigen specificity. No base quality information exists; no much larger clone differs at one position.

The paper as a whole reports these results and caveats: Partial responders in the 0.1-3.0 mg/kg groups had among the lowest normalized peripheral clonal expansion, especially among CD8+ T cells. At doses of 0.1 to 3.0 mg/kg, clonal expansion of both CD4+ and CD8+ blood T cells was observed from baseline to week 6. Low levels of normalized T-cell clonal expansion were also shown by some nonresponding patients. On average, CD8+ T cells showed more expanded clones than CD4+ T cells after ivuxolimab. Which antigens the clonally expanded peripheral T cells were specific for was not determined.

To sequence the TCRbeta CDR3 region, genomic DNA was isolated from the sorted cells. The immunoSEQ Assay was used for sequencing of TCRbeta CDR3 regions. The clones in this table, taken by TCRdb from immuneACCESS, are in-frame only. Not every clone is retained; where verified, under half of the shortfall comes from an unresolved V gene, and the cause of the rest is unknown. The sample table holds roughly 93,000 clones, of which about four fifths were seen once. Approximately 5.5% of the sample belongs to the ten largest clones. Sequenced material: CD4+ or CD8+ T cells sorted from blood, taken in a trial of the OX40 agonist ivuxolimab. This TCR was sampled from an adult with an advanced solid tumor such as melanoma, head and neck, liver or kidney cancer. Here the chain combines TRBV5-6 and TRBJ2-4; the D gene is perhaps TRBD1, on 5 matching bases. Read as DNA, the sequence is TGTGCCAGCAGCTCCCCCCAGGGCAGGACAGCCAAAAACATTCAGTACTTC. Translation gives CASSSPQGRTAKNIQYF.